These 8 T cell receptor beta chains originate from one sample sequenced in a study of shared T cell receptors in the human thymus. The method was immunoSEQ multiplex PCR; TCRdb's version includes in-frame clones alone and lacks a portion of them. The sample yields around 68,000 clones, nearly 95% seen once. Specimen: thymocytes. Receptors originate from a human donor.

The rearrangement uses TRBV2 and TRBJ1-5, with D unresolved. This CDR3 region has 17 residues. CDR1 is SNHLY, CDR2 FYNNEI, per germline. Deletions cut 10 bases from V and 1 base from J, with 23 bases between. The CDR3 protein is CATSHLSGFGSNQPQHF. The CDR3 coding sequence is TGTGCCACCTCGCATTTATCCGGATTCGGGAGCAATCAGCCCCAGCATTTT.

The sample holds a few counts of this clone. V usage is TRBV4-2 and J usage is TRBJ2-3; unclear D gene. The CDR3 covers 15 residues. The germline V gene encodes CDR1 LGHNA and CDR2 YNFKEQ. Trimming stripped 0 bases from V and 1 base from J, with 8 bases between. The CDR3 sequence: CASSQEHGGTDTQYF. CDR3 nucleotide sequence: TGTGCCAGCAGCCAAGAGCACGGCGGCACAGATACGCAGTATTTT.

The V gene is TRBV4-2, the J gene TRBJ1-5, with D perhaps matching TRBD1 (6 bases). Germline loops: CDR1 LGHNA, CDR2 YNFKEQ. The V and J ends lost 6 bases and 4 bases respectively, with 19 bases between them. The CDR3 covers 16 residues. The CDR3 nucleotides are TGTGCCAGCAGTCGAAGTCGGACAGATGGGAATCAGCCCCAGCATTTT. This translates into CASSRSRTDGNQPQHF.

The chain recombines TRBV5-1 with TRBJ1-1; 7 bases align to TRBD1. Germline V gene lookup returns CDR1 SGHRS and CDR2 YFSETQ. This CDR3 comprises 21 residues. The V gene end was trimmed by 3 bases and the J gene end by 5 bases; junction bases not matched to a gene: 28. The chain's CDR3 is CASSYDTNHPGQIWFRTEAFF. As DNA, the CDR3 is TGCGCCAGCAGCTACGACACGAACCACCCGGGACAGATTTGGTTTAGGACTGAAGCTTTCTTT.

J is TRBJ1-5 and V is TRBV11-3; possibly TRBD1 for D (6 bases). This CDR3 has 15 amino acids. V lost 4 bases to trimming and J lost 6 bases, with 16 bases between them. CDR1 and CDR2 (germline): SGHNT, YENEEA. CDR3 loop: CASSSANRDCQPQHF. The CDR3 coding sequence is TGTGCCAGCAGCTCGGCCAACAGGGATTGTCAGCCCCAGCATTTT. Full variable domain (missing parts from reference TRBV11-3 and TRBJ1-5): EAGVVQSPRYKIIEKKQPVAFWCNPISGHNTLYWYLQNLGQGPELLIRYENEEAVDDSQLPKDRFSAERLKGVDSTLKIQPAELGDSAVYLCASSSANRDCQPQHFGDGTRLSIL.

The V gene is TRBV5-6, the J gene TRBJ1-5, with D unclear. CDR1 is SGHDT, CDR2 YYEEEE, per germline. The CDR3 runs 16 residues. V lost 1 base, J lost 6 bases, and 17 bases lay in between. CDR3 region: CASSLRSWATRQPQHF. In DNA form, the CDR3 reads TGTGCCAGCAGCTTGCGGTCGTGGGCGACCCGTCAGCCCCAGCATTTT.

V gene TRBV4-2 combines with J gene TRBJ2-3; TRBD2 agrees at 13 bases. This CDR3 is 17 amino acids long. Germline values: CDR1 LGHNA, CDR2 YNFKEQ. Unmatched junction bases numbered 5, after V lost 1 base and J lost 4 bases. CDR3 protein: CASSQVLAGGPADTQYF. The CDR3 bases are TGTGCCAGCAGCCAAGTACTAGCGGGGGGGCCCGCAGATACGCAGTATTTT.

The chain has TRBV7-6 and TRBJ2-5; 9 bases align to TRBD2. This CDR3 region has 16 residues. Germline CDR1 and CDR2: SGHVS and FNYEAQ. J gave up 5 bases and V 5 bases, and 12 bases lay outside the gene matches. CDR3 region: CASSALAGCVWETQYF. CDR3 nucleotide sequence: TGTGCCAGCAGCGCCCTAGCGGGGTGTGTCTGGGAGACCCAGTACTTC.